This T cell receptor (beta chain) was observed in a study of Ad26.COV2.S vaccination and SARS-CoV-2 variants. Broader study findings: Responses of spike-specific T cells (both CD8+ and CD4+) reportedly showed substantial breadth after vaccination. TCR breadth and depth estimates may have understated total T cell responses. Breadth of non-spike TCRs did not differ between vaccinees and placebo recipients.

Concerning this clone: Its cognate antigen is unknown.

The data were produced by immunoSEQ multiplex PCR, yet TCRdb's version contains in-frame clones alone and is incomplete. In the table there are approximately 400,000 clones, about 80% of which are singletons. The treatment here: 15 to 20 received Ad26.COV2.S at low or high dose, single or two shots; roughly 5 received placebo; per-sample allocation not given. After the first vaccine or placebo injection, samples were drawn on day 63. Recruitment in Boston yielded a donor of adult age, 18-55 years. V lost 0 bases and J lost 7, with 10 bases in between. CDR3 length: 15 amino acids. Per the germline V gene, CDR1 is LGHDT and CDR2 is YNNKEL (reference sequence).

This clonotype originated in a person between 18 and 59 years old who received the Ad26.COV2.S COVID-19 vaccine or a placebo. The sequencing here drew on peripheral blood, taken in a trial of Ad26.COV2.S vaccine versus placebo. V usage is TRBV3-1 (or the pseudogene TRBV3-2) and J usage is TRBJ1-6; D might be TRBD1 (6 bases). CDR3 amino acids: CASSQDEGDNSPLHF. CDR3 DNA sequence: TGTGCCAGCAGCCAAGATGAGGGGGACAATTCACCCCTCCACTTT.